The sequence of this T cell receptor beta chain was determined in a study of cytomegalovirus exposure and HLA in healthy donors. Broader study findings: The authors later linked a missense DCLRE1C variant to TCR beta V- and J-gene trimming. A previous analysis found most TCR beta V segments productive roughly 87% or roughly 30% of the time.

Donors consisted of healthy bone marrow donors. CDR1 and CDR2 from the germline V gene are SNHLY and FYNNEI. There are 14 residues in the CDR3. The V and J ends lost 3 bases and 4 bases, in that order; junction bases with no gene match: 5. Points on this clone: What it binds is unknown.

Use of 60 Vbeta and 13 Jbeta primers characterized the PCR. Only in-frame clones appear in the TCRdb table, and some are missing; sequencing was by immunoSEQ multiplex PCR. The data contain roughly 120,000 clones, around 79% of them seen just once; the ten biggest clones take up 4.1%. The rearrangement joins TRBV2 to TRBJ1-1, with 7 bases fitting TRBD1. This receptor was taken from a woman aged 40 to 50 in good health and CMV-seronegative. The sequenced sample was PBMCs. The CDR3 DNA is TGTGCCAGCAGTGAGGAGGGGGCCAGCACTGAAGCTTTCTTT. Amino acids: CASSEEGASTEAFF.